A single sample is the source of the 23 T cell receptor beta chains below, sequenced in a study of blood T cell repertoires in COVID-19. Using immunoSEQ multiplex PCR, the repertoire was profiled, and TCRdb retains in-frame clones only, with some absent. This sample yields around 91,000 clones, of which more than 65% are seen a single time; approximately 18% belongs to the top ten. The sample comprised peripheral blood. Receptors were obtained from a woman older than 75 with active or convalescent COVID-19.

The rearrangement links TRBV7-2 to TRBJ2-3, with TRBD2 as a possible D gene (6 bases). The CDR3 is made up of 15 amino acids. Trimming removed 3 bases from V and 2 bases from J, with 12 bases in between. CDR1 is SGHTA, CDR2 FQGNSA, per germline. CDR3 amino acids: CASSFQAGHTDTQYF. CDR3 coding DNA: TGTGCCAGCAGCTTTCAGGCGGGGCACACAGATACGCAGTATTTT.

This rearrangement joins TRBV6-2 or TRBV6-3 to TRBJ2-7; TRBD2 agrees at 14 bases. This CDR3 is built from 18 residues. Losses at the gene ends were 5 bases for V and 3 bases for J; bases not matched to a gene: 12. Looked up from germline, CDR1 is MNHEY and CDR2 is SVGEGT. For the CDR3, the DNA is TGTGCCAGCAGTCCCGGGACTAGCGGGAGAGGTTTAGGCTACGAGCAGTACTTC. Amino acids: CASSPGTSGRGLGYEQYF.

The rearrangement joins TRBV11-2 to TRBJ2-5, with 10 nucleotides matching TRBD1. V lost 3 bases to trimming and J lost 3 bases; unmatched junction nucleotides: 16. CDR1 and CDR2 from the germline V gene are SGHAT and FQNNGV. The CDR3 totals 19 residues. CDR3 in amino acids: CASSFPTPPATGGKETQYF. The DNA for the CDR3 is TGTGCCAGCAGCTTCCCCACCCCCCCCGCGACAGGGGGCAAAGAGACCCAGTACTTC.

The chain uses TRBV12-3 or TRBV12-4 and TRBJ1-2; D ambiguous. The CDR3 covers 12 residues. V gave up 4 bases and J gave up 10 bases, with 13 bases separating them. The CDR3 region is CASSWGGSTYTF. CDR3 in DNA: TGTGCCAGCAGTTGGGGAGGGTCGACCTACACCTTC.

The CDR3 protein is CASRTSGSYEQYF. The CDR3 DNA follows: TGTGCCAGCAGGACTAGCGGGAGCTACGAGCAGTACTTC. The gene calls are TRBV6-5 and TRBJ2-7; 12 positions match TRBD2. CDR1 and CDR2 from the germline V gene are MNHEY and SVGAGI. Losses at the gene ends were 6 bases for V and 3 bases for J; bases not matched to a gene: 0. The CDR3 sequence is 13 residues long.

The chain joins TRBV7-3 to TRBJ2-1; TRBD2 agrees at 8 bases. Per the germline V gene, CDR1 is SGHTA and CDR2 is FQGTGA. The junction had 9 bases not matched to a gene; V was cut back by 5 bases and J by 3 bases. The CDR3 runs to 16 residues. CDR3 nucleotides: TGTGCCAGCAGCAAGGGGGTAGCGGGACTCTACAATGAGCAGTTCTTC. It translates to CASSKGVAGLYNEQFF.

The rearrangement uses TRBV14 and TRBJ2-5, with D hard to call. Germline V CDR1 and CDR2: SGHDN, FVKESK. The CDR3 contains 12 residues. Trimming removed 2 bases at V and 5 bases at J, with 6 bases between. The CDR3 spells CASSQWAETQYF. The CDR3 DNA reads TGTGCCAGCAGCCAATGGGCGGAGACCCAGTACTTC. The full variable domain, rest sourced from reference TRBV14 and TRBJ2-5, is EAGVTQFPSHSVIEKGQTVTLRCDPISGHDNLYWYRRVMGKEIKFLLHFVKESKQDESGMPNNRFLAERTGGTYSTLKVQPAELEDSGVYFCASSQWAETQYFGPGTRLLVL.

The CDR3: CAVQQDNSPLHF. Here the CDR3 DNA reads TGTGCCGTGCAACAGGATAATTCACCCCTCCACTTT. The chain uses TRBV6-5 and TRBJ1-6; a weak D match, TRBD1 (5 bases). The V end lost 11 bases, the J end lost 5 bases, and 10 bases lay between the germline ends. This CDR3 contains 12 residues. CDR1 is MNHEY and CDR2 is SVGAGI in the germline V gene.

The V call is TRBV5-6, the J call TRBJ1-5, with D uncertain. The CDR3 runs 15 residues. Germline V CDR1 and CDR2: SGHDT, YYEEEE. V shed 4 bases and J shed 0 bases, with 11 bases lying between them. In DNA, the CDR3 is TGTGCCAGCAGCCCCGGGAGCTATAGCAATCAGCCCCAGCATTTT. Translating it yields CASSPGSYSNQPQHF. Full variable domain (missing parts from reference TRBV5-6 and TRBJ1-5): DAGVTQSPTHLIKTRGQQVTLRCSPKSGHDTVSWYQQALGQGPQFIFQYYEEEERQRGNFPDRFSGHQFPNYSSELNVNALLLGDSALYLCASSPGSYSNQPQHFGDGTRLSIL.

The chain is built from TRBV18 and TRBJ2-5; 13 bases line up with TRBD2. The CDR3 is made up of 15 amino acids. CDR1 and CDR2 from the germline V gene are KGHSH and LQKENI. V was clipped by 6 bases and J by 2 bases; unmatched bases: 3. In nucleotides, the CDR3 is TGTGCCAGCTCCCAGGGACTAGCGGGACAAGAGACCCAGTACTTC. This sequence encodes CASSQGLAGQETQYF. Full variable domain (remainder filled in from reference TRBV18 and TRBJ2-5): NAGVMQNPRHLVRRRGQEARLRCSPMKGHSHVYWYRQLPEEGLKFMVYLQKENIIDESGMPKERFSAEFPKEGPSILRIQQVVRGDSAAYFCASSQGLAGQETQYFGPGTRLLVL.

The chain links TRBV27 to TRBJ2-7, with D tentatively TRBD1 (6 bases). Trimming removed 5 bases from V and 2 bases from J, with 13 bases in between. In germline, CDR1 is MNHEY, CDR2 SMNVEV (reference sequence). This CDR3 comprises 14 residues. In DNA form, the CDR3 reads TGTGCCAGCAGTCAACGGGCAGGGGCCTACGAGCAGTACTTC. Translated, it gives CASSQRAGAYEQYF.

This chain uses TRBV9 with TRBJ2-3, with 10 nucleotides matching TRBD2. Trimming cost V 4 bases and J 1 base; bases outside gene matches: 15. The CDR3 is 19 amino acids. Per germline, CDR1 SGDLS and CDR2 YYNGEE. The CDR3 nucleotides read TGTGCCAGCAGCTCAAAGTTCGGGGTAGCGGGGGGAGGCACAGATACGCAGTATTTT. As protein: CASSSKFGVAGGGTDTQYF.

The V and J genes are TRBV9 and TRBJ2-5; the D gene is possibly TRBD1 (6 bases). Trimming cost V 0 bases and J 2 bases, with 8 bases left between them. CDR1 is SGDLS and CDR2 is YYNGEE in the germline V gene. CDR3 length: 14 amino acids. CDR3 protein: CASSVGTAQETQYF. For the CDR3, the DNA is TGTGCCAGCAGCGTAGGGACAGCGCAAGAGACCCAGTACTTC.

The rearrangement links TRBV2 to TRBJ1-1, with TRBD1 as a possible D gene (6 bases). V lost 5 bases and J 1 base, leaving 11 bases between the germline ends. This CDR3 is 14 amino acids long. Germline CDR1 SNHLY, CDR2 FYNNEI. The CDR3: CASSRGGSNTEAFF. The CDR3 DNA reads TGTGCCAGCAGTAGGGGGGGCTCGAACACTGAAGCTTTCTTT.

This clone was observed a handful of times. The chain carries TRBV27 and TRBJ2-5, with 10 bases identical to TRBD2. V lost 6 bases to trimming and J lost 4 bases; unmatched junction nucleotides: 8. The germline V gene has CDR1 MNHEY and CDR2 SMNVEV (reference sequence). This CDR3 spans 15 amino acids. The CDR3 protein is CASRTSSGSLETQYF. The CDR3 DNA follows: TGTGCCAGCAGGACCTCTAGCGGGAGTTTAGAGACCCAGTACTTC.

There are a few counts of this clone. Other DNA sequences in the sample encode the same CDR3. The chain recombines TRBV5-4 with TRBJ2-1; tentative D call: TRBD1 (6 bases). CDR3 size: 16 residues. The ends were cut back, 2 bases at V and 0 bases at J, with 12 bases in the middle. Germline V gene lookup returns CDR1 SGHNT and CDR2 YYREEE (reference sequence). As DNA, the CDR3 is TGTGCCAGCAGCTTAGGAGGACAGATCTCCTACAATGAGCAGTTCTTC. It codes for CASSLGGQISYNEQFF. The full variable domain, its missing parts supplied by reference TRBV5-4 and TRBJ2-1, is ETGVTQSPTHLIKTRGQQVTLRCSSQSGHNTVSWYQQALGQGPQFIFQYYREEENGRGNFPPRFSGLQFPNYSSELNVNALELDDSALYLCASSLGGQISYNEQFFGPGTRLTVL.

The chain has TRBV10-2 and TRBJ2-7; 11 nucleotides match TRBD2. The CDR3 is 15 residues long. Looked up from germline, CDR1 is WSHSY and CDR2 is SAAADI. J was trimmed by 3 bases and V by 6 bases; bases with no gene match: 7. The CDR3 here is CASSQQGLADYEQYF. In DNA, the CDR3 is TGCGCCAGCAGCCAACAGGGACTAGCGGACTACGAGCAGTACTTC.

J is TRBJ2-4 and V is TRBV6-1; 12 bases align to TRBD2. CDR1 is MNHNS, CDR2 SASEGT, per germline. The CDR3 length is 17 residues. J was trimmed by 5 bases and V by 2 bases; bases with no gene match: 7. In DNA form, the CDR3 reads TGTGCCAGCAGTGAACGTAGACTAGCGGGGGCGCAAAACATTCAGTACTTC. It translates to CASSERRLAGAQNIQYF.

Only a few counts were recorded for this clone. The V and J genes are TRBV20-1 and TRBJ1-5; 8 bases are shared with TRBD1. The junction had 13 bases not matched to a gene; V was cut back by 3 bases and J by 9 bases. In germline, CDR1 is DFQATT, CDR2 SNEGSKA (reference sequence). This CDR3 is 15 amino acids long. As DNA, the CDR3 is TGCAGTGCTAGTATTGGCCAGGGGGCTTCAGGGCCCCAGCATTTT. This translates into CSASIGQGASGPQHF.

This chain links TRBV27 with TRBJ2-7, with 9 bases identical to TRBD2. The trim removed 5 bases at V and 3 bases at J, leaving 5 bases unmatched. There are 14 residues in the CDR3. Germline loops: CDR1 MNHEY, CDR2 SMNVEV (reference sequence). The CDR3 DNA sequence: TGTGCCAGCAGTCCGCCGACTAGCGGCTACGAGCAGTACTTC. It yields the protein CASSPPTSGYEQYF.

J is TRBJ2-7 and V is TRBV5-5; 11 bases agree with TRBD2. Trimming removed 1 base from V and 2 bases from J; junction bases left unmatched: 2. Per the germline V gene, CDR1 is SGHKS and CDR2 is YYEKEE (reference sequence). This CDR3 is built from 15 residues. The CDR3 sequence: CASSLTSGGTYEQYF. The CDR3 DNA is TGTGCCAGCAGCTTGACTAGCGGGGGAACCTACGAGCAGTACTTC. Combining the CDR3 with reference TRBV5-5 and TRBJ2-7 gives the whole variable domain DAGVTQSPTHLIKTRGQQVTLRCSPISGHKSVSWYQQVLGQGPQFIFQYYEKEERGRGNFPDRFSARQFPNYSSELNVNALLLGDSALYLCASSLTSGGTYEQYFGPGTRLTVT.

This chain connects TRBV7-3 to TRBJ2-3; D remains ambiguous. V lost 1 base to trimming and J lost 0 bases, with 5 bases between them. The V gene's germline CDR1 is SGHTA and CDR2 FQGTGA. CDR3 length: 14 amino acids. This chain's CDR3 is CASSLMSSTDTQYF. The DNA of the CDR3 is TGTGCCAGCAGCTTAATGTCTAGCACAGATACGCAGTATTTT. Using reference TRBV7-3 and TRBJ2-3 for the parts outside the CDR3, the full variable domain is GAGVSQTPSNKVTEKGKYVELRCDPISGHTALYWYRQSLGQGPEFLIYFQGTGAADDSGLPNDRFFAVRPEGSVSTLKIQRTERGDSAVYLCASSLMSSTDTQYFGPGTRLTVL.

The rearrangement joins TRBV18 to TRBJ1-1; 9 bases are a match to TRBD1. The V segment lost 2 bases and the J segment 5 bases; nucleotides outside the gene matches: 3. CDR1 is KGHSH, CDR2 LQKENI, per germline. This CDR3 spans 14 amino acids. The chain's CDR3 is CASSPTGTGTEAFF. The CDR3 DNA reads as TGTGCCAGCTCACCAACCGGGACAGGGACTGAAGCTTTCTTT.